The 27 T cell receptor beta chains listed next were all sequenced from one sample in a study of T cells in localized non-small cell lung cancer. The protocol was immunoSEQ multiplex PCR, while the TCRdb copy is restricted to in-frame clones and leaves out a portion. The data show 15,000 to 20,000 clones, around 83% seen once. The material sequenced was peripheral blood, taken before any cancer treatment. All receptors come from a male donor at least 60 years old with stage III lung adenocarcinoma.

The V and J genes are TRBV11-1 and TRBJ1-4; the D gene is possibly TRBD1 (6 bases). CDR3 length equals 16 residues. Looked up from germline, CDR1 is SGHAT and CDR2 is FQDESV (reference sequence). Deletions cut 3 bases from V and 0 bases from J, with 11 bases between. The CDR3 reads CASSLGAFATNEKLFF. In DNA, the CDR3 is TGTGCCAGCAGCTTGGGGGCCTTTGCAACTAATGAAAAACTGTTTTTT.

The rearrangement links TRBV5-8 to TRBJ1-2; 10 nucleotides agree with TRBD1. Germline V lookup: CDR1 SGHTS, CDR2 YDEGEE. V lost 4 bases and J lost 7; bases outside the gene matches: 4. The CDR3 has 13 residues. DNA of the CDR3: TGTGCCAGCAGCACCCGGGACAGGGGTGGCTACACCTTC. This translates into CASSTRDRGGYTF.

This chain connects TRBV10-3 to TRBJ1-2; no definite D call. V was trimmed by 6 bases and J by 4 bases, leaving 24 bases between them. This CDR3 spans 17 amino acids. Germline CDR1 ENHRY, CDR2 SYGVKD. The CDR3 loop is CAISKNPRDPRTYGYTF. The CDR3, as DNA: TGTGCCATCAGCAAAAACCCCCGGGATCCGAGGACCTATGGCTACACCTTC.

The sample holds one count of this clone. V usage is TRBV18 and J usage is TRBJ2-3, with D perhaps matching TRBD1 (5 bases). V dropped 4 bases and J dropped 0 bases, with 17 bases sitting between them. CDR1 is KGHSH and CDR2 is LQKENI in the germline V gene. The CDR3 consists of 17 residues. This chain's CDR3 is CASSRTRTYQSTDTQYF. The CDR3 DNA follows: TGTGCCAGCTCACGGACGAGGACATACCAAAGCACAGATACGCAGTATTTT.

This sequence joins TRBV9 and TRBJ1-6; no firm D call. V was clipped by 5 bases and J by 8 bases, with 14 bases between them. The CDR3 is made up of 14 amino acids. The germline CDR1 and CDR2 sequences are SGDLS and YYNGEE. The CDR3 DNA reads TGTGCCAGCAGTAAAGAAGTTTCGGATTCACCCCTCCACTTT. It yields the protein CASSKEVSDSPLHF.

The rearrangement joins TRBV16 to TRBJ1-5; possibly TRBD1 for D (5 bases). The V end lost 5 bases, the J end lost 6 bases, and 20 bases lay between the germline ends. This CDR3 is 16 amino acids long. Germline-derived CDR1 and CDR2 are KGHSY and FQNENV. CDR3 loop: CASSKIPTWRGQPQHF. The CDR3 coding sequence is TGTGCCAGCAGCAAAATACCGACATGGAGGGGTCAGCCCCAGCATTTT.

This chain joins TRBV5-6 and TRBJ2-5; TRBD1 might be the D (6 bases). CDR3 length: 13 amino acids. Germline CDR1 and CDR2: SGHDT and YYEEEE. With 3 bases removed from V and 4 bases from J, the gap between germline ends came to 10 bases. CDR3 in amino acids: CASSWTARETQYF. The CDR3 coding sequence is TGTGCCAGCAGCTGGACAGCACGAGAGACCCAGTACTTC. The full variable domain, completed using reference TRBV5-6 and TRBJ2-5, is DAGVTQSPTHLIKTRGQQVTLRCSPKSGHDTVSWYQQALGQGPQFIFQYYEEEERQRGNFPDRFSGHQFPNYSSELNVNALLLGDSALYLCASSWTARETQYFGPGTRLLVL.

For the CDR3, the DNA is TGCGCCAGCAGCCTCAGGGTTAACTATGGCTACACCTTC. Protein: CASSLRVNYGYTF. V is TRBV4-3 and J is TRBJ1-2; tentative D call: TRBD1 (5 bases). Between the trimmed V and J ends, which lost 4 bases and 1 base, there was a span of 7 bases. Germline values: CDR1 LGHNA, CDR2 YSLEER. This CDR3 contains 13 residues.

This chain connects TRBV25-1 to TRBJ1-2; no firm D call. Looked up from germline, CDR1 is MGHDK and CDR2 is SYGVNS. This CDR3 region has 14 residues. V shed 4 bases and J shed 4 bases, with 13 bases lying between them. The CDR3 reads CASSAHGLGYGYTF. CDR3 sequence (DNA): TGTGCCAGCAGTGCCCACGGGCTGGGCTATGGCTACACCTTC.

The V gene is TRBV19, the J gene TRBJ1-3; TRBD1 is a possible D gene (5 bases). Trimming pared 11 bases from V and 0 bases from J, leaving 14 bases between. This CDR3 is 14 amino acids long. Germline CDR1 is LNHDA and CDR2 is SQIVND (reference sequence). CDR3 loop: CAVGTGSSGNTIYF. CDR3 bases: TGTGCCGTCGGGACTGGGAGCTCTGGAAACACCATATATTTT.

This sequence joins TRBV6-1 and TRBJ2-1; D gene uncertain. Trimming removed 5 bases at V and 4 bases at J, with 3 bases between. The germline V gene has CDR1 MNHNS and CDR2 SASEGT. The CDR3 totals 11 residues. Here the CDR3 reads CASSQYNEQFF. CDR3 nucleotides: TGTGCCAGCAGTCAGTACAATGAGCAGTTCTTC.

The V gene is TRBV6-6, the J gene TRBJ1-1; D might be TRBD1 (6 bases). Germline V gives CDR1 MNHNY, CDR2 SVGAGI (reference sequence). V lost 0 bases, J lost 6 bases, and 8 bases lay in between. The CDR3 contains 13 residues. DNA of the CDR3: TGTGCCAGCAGTTACTCTGGGGGCTCTGAAGCTTTCTTT. Protein: CASSYSGGSEAFF.

The J gene is TRBJ2-1, the V gene TRBV7-6, with D possibly TRBD1 on 6 matching bases. CDR1 and CDR2 from the germline V gene are SGHVS and FNYEAQ. This CDR3 spans 12 amino acids. Trimming removed 1 base at V and 11 bases at J, with 9 bases between. CDR3 sequence (DNA): TGTGCCAGCAGCTTAGACAGGGAAAAGCAGTTCTTC. It encodes CASSLDREKQFF.

This chain joins TRBV19 and TRBJ1-2; 7 bases are shared with TRBD1. Germline V lookup: CDR1 LNHDA, CDR2 SQIVND (reference sequence). The V segment lost 11 bases and the J segment 2 bases; nucleotides outside the gene matches: 17. This CDR3 is 16 amino acids long. The CDR3 loop is CACQYRGRAGNYGYTF. The CDR3 DNA reads as TGTGCCTGCCAATACAGGGGTCGCGCGGGGAACTATGGCTACACCTTC.

This chain connects TRBV5-5 to TRBJ2-6; 9 bases map to TRBD1. The CDR3 is made up of 18 amino acids. With V trimmed by 3 bases and J by 2 bases, 9 bases remained unmatched. CDR1 and CDR2 (germline): SGHKS, YYEKEE (reference sequence). DNA for the CDR3: TGTGCCAGCAGCTACCGACAGGGGGTGGAGGCTGGGGCCAACGTCCTGACTTTC. This gives the protein CASSYRQGVEAGANVLTF.

The rearrangement links TRBV6-1 to TRBJ1-6; 10 nucleotides match TRBD1. V shed 4 bases and J 10 bases; nucleotides not matched to a gene: 4. Germline V CDR1 and CDR2: MNHNS, SASEGT. This CDR3 is built from 14 residues. The CDR3 is CASSGGQGISPLHF. The CDR3 nucleotides read TGTGCCAGCAGTGGGGGACAGGGGATATCACCCCTCCACTTT.

J is TRBJ2-7 and V is TRBV5-1; 7 bases fit TRBD1. The CDR3 spans 14 residues. From germline, CDR1 is SGHRS and CDR2 YFSETQ. J lost 6 bases, V lost 4 bases, and 10 bases had no gene match. The CDR3 nucleotides are TGCGCCAGCAGCCCTATTGACAGGGATGGCGAGCAGTACTTC. Protein: CASSPIDRDGEQYF.

The chain employs TRBV9 and TRBJ1-2, with D perhaps matching TRBD1 (6 bases). The CDR3 is 16 amino acids. The V end lost 0 bases, the J end lost 9 bases, and 21 bases lay between the germline ends. CDR1 and CDR2 (germline): SGDLS, YYNGEE. CDR3 DNA: TGTGCCAGCAGCGTAGGTGGCGGACAGAGTAAGATGAGCTACACCTTC. Its protein product is CASSVGGGQSKMSYTF.

This clone was recorded only once. The chain recombines TRBV18 with TRBJ2-5; no clear D gene. CDR3 length equals 14 residues. V was shortened by 0 bases and J by 7 bases, with 12 bases between the two germline ends. Germline V lookup: CDR1 KGHSH, CDR2 LQKENI. CDR3 sequence reads: CASSPPGFLGTQYF. CDR3 nucleotide sequence: TGTGCCAGCTCACCACCGGGTTTTCTAGGGACCCAGTACTTC.

The chain couples TRBV28 to TRBJ1-2; D unresolved. This CDR3 comprises 13 residues. Deletions cut 5 bases from V and 0 bases from J, with 7 bases between. Looked up from germline, CDR1 is MDHEN and CDR2 is SYDVKM. Here the CDR3 DNA reads TGTGCCAGCAGTCCTACACCTAACTATGGCTACACCTTC. This translates into CASSPTPNYGYTF.

This clone was seen more than once but under ten times. This chain uses TRBV5-5 with TRBJ1-1; TRBD1 is a possible D gene (6 bases). V was clipped by 4 bases and J by 0 bases, with 10 bases between them. The CDR3 has 14 residues. Germline V CDR1 and CDR2: SGHKS, YYEKEE (reference sequence). The DNA of the CDR3 is TGTGCCAGCAGCGGGGGGCGCGTGAACACTGAAGCTTTCTTT. Translation gives CASSGGRVNTEAFF.

J is TRBJ1-2 and V is TRBV6-7; 7 bases fit TRBD1. TRBV6-7 is labeled an ORF, and its function is uncertain. Losses at the gene ends were 4 bases for V and 7 bases for J; bases not matched to a gene: 15. This CDR3 contains 16 residues. CDR3 DNA: TGTGCCAGCAGTTTTTTACAGGGGATCCTTCCTGTTGGCTACACCTTC. Residues: CASSFLQGILPVGYTF.

The chain recombines TRBV19 with TRBJ1-1; no reliable D call. CDR3 length: 13 residues. V lost 6 bases to trimming and J lost 2 bases, with 10 bases between them. Germline V gene lookup returns CDR1 LNHDA and CDR2 SQIVND (reference sequence). The CDR3 nucleotides read TGTGCCAGTAGCTTTAGTCTAAACACTGAAGCTTTCTTT. Translated, it gives CASSFSLNTEAFF.

This clone was seen a few times. The chain is built from TRBV14 and TRBJ1-1; D not certain. There are 11 residues in the CDR3. The germline V gene has CDR1 SGHDN and CDR2 FVKESK. Between the trimmed V and J ends, which lost 3 bases and 7 bases, there was a span of 6 bases. The CDR3 here is CASSQYLEAFF. The CDR3 DNA reads as TGTGCCAGCAGCCAGTATCTTGAAGCTTTCTTT.

The V gene is TRBV5-1, the J gene TRBJ2-1, with TRBD1 identical over 7 bases. The CDR3 has 14 residues. CDR1 is SGHRS and CDR2 is YFSETQ in the germline V gene. With 3 bases clipped from V and 8 bases from J, the junction kept 8 bases outside the gene matches. The CDR3 here is CASSSRDREHEQFF. In DNA, the CDR3 is TGCGCCAGCAGCTCCCGCGACAGGGAACATGAGCAGTTCTTC. The variable domain in full, with the rest retrieved from reference TRBV5-1 and TRBJ2-1, is KAGVTQTPRYLIKTRGQQVTLSCSPISGHRSVSWYQQTPGQGLQFLFEYFSETQRNKGNFPGRFSGRQFSNSRSEMNVSTLELGDSALYLCASSSRDREHEQFFGPGTRLTVL.

This chain links TRBV6-5 with TRBJ1-2; unclear D gene. The V gene lost 2 bases and the J gene lost 4 bases, with 14 bases spanning the gap. Per the germline V gene, CDR1 is MNHEY and CDR2 is SVGAGI. The CDR3 is made up of 15 amino acids. The CDR3 DNA follows: TGTGCCAGCAGTTACGGTGGCCCCTGGGCCTATGGCTACACCTTC. This codes for CASSYGGPWAYGYTF.

As for this clone: The junction departs from the called germline gene at one end, perhaps through a read error. V and J are TRBV10-3 and TRBJ1-1; no clear D gene. This CDR3 is 16 amino acids long. Per germline, CDR1 ENHRY and CDR2 SYGVKD. CDR3 protein: CASSYSSGVGFTEAFF. In nucleotides, the CDR3 is TGTGCCAGCAGTTACTCGAGTGGGGTCGGGTTCACTGAAGCTTTCTTT.